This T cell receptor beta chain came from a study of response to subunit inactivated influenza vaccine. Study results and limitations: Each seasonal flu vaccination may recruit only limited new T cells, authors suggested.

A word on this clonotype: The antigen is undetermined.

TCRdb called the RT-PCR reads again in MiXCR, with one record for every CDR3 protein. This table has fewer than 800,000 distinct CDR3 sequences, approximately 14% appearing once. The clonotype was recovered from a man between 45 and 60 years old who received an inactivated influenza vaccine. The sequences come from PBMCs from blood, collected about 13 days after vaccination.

The CDR3 DNA reads TGCAGTGCTAGAGCGGGACAGAACACCGGGGAGCTGTTTTTT. It encodes CSARAGQNTGELFF. V is TRBV20-1 and J is TRBJ2-2; a possible D gene is TRBD1 (6 bases). Germline V gene data show CDR1 as DFQATT and CDR2 as SNEGSKA (reference sequence). V lost 1 base, J lost 1 base, and 7 bases lay in between. This CDR3 has 14 residues.